The 13 T cell receptor beta chains presented below share a single source sample, sequenced in a study of blood T cell repertoires in COVID-19. Sequenced by immunoSEQ multiplex PCR; TCRdb stores in-frame clones only, minus some. The sample yields more than 100,000 clones, over 75% seen once. Sequences were obtained from peripheral blood. The receptors shown here come from a human donor in a cohort sampled during active COVID-19.

The chain carries TRBV30 and TRBJ1-4; a possible D gene is TRBD1 (5 bases). Trimming removed 3 bases at V and 8 bases at J, with 16 bases between. Germline-derived CDR1 and CDR2 are GTSNPN and SVGIG (reference sequence). The CDR3 is made up of 14 amino acids. DNA of the CDR3: TGTGCCTGGAGCAGAGACAGTCGGGGGGAAAAACTGTTTTTT. Translating gives CAWSRDSRGEKLFF.

This clone is a singleton in its sample. The rearrangement links TRBV29-1 to TRBJ1-1; tentatively, D is TRBD1 (5 bases). The germline V gene encodes CDR1 SQVTM and CDR2 ANQGSEA. The V end lost 6 bases, the J end lost 0 bases, and 20 bases lay between the germline ends. This CDR3 has 16 residues. CDR3 in amino acids: CSVSGAGANLNTEAFF. The CDR3 DNA follows: TGCAGCGTGAGCGGGGCCGGGGCCAATCTGAACACTGAAGCTTTCTTT.

CDR3 residues: CASGTVSENTIYF. As DNA, the CDR3 is TGTGCCAGCGGGACAGTGAGTGAAAACACCATATATTTT. The chain couples TRBV28 to TRBJ1-3; 7 bases align to TRBD1. The trim removed 8 bases at V and 6 bases at J, leaving 7 bases unmatched. Germline V lookup: CDR1 MDHEN, CDR2 SYDVKM. This CDR3 is built from 13 residues. The full variable domain, in which reference TRBV28 and TRBJ1-3 provide the parts outside the CDR3, is DVKVTQSSRYLVKRTGEKVFLECVQDMDHENMFWYRQDPGLGLRLIYFSYDVKMKEKGDIPEGYSVSREKKERFSLILESASTNQTSMYLCASGTVSENTIYFGEGSWLTVV.

The V and J genes are TRBV2 and TRBJ1-1; 7 positions agree with TRBD1. V lost 3 bases to trimming and J lost 0 bases; unmatched junction nucleotides: 7. Germline CDR1 reads SNHLY; CDR2 reads FYNNEI. The CDR3 runs to 16 residues. Written as DNA, the CDR3 is TGTGCCAGCAGTGAGGGGACAGCCGACATGAACACTGAAGCTTTCTTT. It specifies CASSEGTADMNTEAFF. Variable domain in full (rest from reference TRBV2 and TRBJ1-1): EPEVTQTPSHQVTQMGQEVILRCVPISNHLYFYWYRQILGQKVEFLVSFYNNEISEKSEIFDDQFSVERPDGSNFTLKIRSTKLEDSAMYFCASSEGTADMNTEAFFGQGTRLTVV.

The J gene is TRBJ1-5, the V gene TRBV6-5; TRBD1 aligns across 8 bases. The germline V gene encodes CDR1 MNHEY and CDR2 SVGAGI. The CDR3 extends over 14 amino acids. V shed 8 bases, J shed 0 bases, and the junction held 3 bases outside the gene matches. CDR3 DNA sequence: TGTGCCAGCGCCAGGGGGCTTAGCAATCAGCCCCAGCATTTT. Its translation is CASARGLSNQPQHF.

This clone occurred once. The gene calls are TRBV7-2 and TRBJ2-3, with 8 positions matching TRBD2. CDR3 length: 15 amino acids. Germline lookup yields CDR1 SGHTA and CDR2 FQGNSA. Trimming at V came to 5 bases and at J to 0 bases, leaving 4 bases not matched to a gene. The chain's CDR3 is CASSMREASTDTQYF. The CDR3 DNA is TGTGCCAGCAGCATGCGGGAGGCGAGCACAGATACGCAGTATTTT.

The chain has TRBV5-1 and TRBJ2-3, with a possible D match to TRBD1 (7 bases). The CDR3 runs to 16 residues. Germline V lookup: CDR1 SGHRS, CDR2 YFSETQ. V was cut by 2 bases and J by 0 bases, with 13 bases left in between. DNA for the CDR3: TGCGCCAGCAGCTTTAACTCAGGGGGGAGCACAGATACGCAGTATTTT. It is translated as CASSFNSGGSTDTQYF.

The V gene is TRBV18, the J gene TRBJ2-2; TRBD1 agrees at 9 bases. The CDR3 runs to 18 residues. Germline trimming cut 3 bases from V and 2 bases from J; bases unmatched to any gene: 10. The V gene's germline CDR1 is KGHSH and CDR2 LQKENI. CDR3 region: CASSPYRPGQGNTGELFF. As DNA, the CDR3 is TGTGCCAGCTCACCCTACAGACCGGGACAGGGTAACACCGGGGAGCTGTTTTTT.

The chain recombines TRBV24-1 with TRBJ2-3, with a possible D match to TRBD2 (6 bases). Germline assignment: CDR1 KGHDR and CDR2 SFDVKD. The CDR3 runs 14 residues. Trimming took 9 bases from V and 0 from J, leaving 12 bases between them. CDR3 sequence reads: CATGTRGSTDTQYF. CDR3 in DNA: TGTGCCACCGGGACTCGGGGGAGCACAGATACGCAGTATTTT.

This chain links TRBV27 with TRBJ2-5; D remains unclear. Germline V CDR1 and CDR2: MNHEY, SMNVEV (reference sequence). Trimming shortened V by 3 bases and J by 4 bases, and 6 bases separated the two germline ends. This CDR3 has 12 amino acids. In DNA form, the CDR3 reads TGTGCCAGCAGTTTTTTCGGAGAGACCCAGTACTTC. Its translation is CASSFFGETQYF.

This chain joins TRBV6-5 and TRBJ2-7; 8 bases agree with TRBD1. The CDR3 loop spans 15 amino acids. The ends lost 4 bases at V and 1 base at J; junction bases unmatched: 6. From germline, CDR1 is MNHEY and CDR2 SVGAGI. The CDR3 reads CASSSAGQGSYEQYF. The CDR3 DNA sequence: TGTGCCAGCAGTTCTGCCGGACAGGGTTCCTACGAGCAGTACTTC.

The chain employs TRBV7-9 and TRBJ2-2, with D perhaps TRBD1 (6 bases). CDR3 length equals 17 residues. V was clipped by 2 bases and J by 6 bases, with 19 bases between them. In germline, CDR1 is SEHNR, CDR2 FQNEAQ (reference sequence). In DNA, the CDR3 is TGTGCCAGCAGCTTAAAGGACAGTCGGACGGTCGCCGGGGAGCTGTTTTTT. Translation gives CASSLKDSRTVAGELFF.

This chain links TRBV6-5 with TRBJ2-5, with TRBD2 identical over 7 bases. The V segment lost 6 bases and the J segment 5 bases; nucleotides outside the gene matches: 6. The germline gives CDR1 MNHEY, CDR2 SVGAGI. This CDR3 has 13 residues. CDR3 sequence reads: CASSRTREETQYF. The CDR3 coding sequence is TGTGCCAGCAGCAGGACTAGAGAGGAGACCCAGTACTTC.